The following is a T cell receptor (beta chain) sequence with its context. The data were obtained in a study of blood T cell repertoires in COVID-19. Clones were sequenced by immunoSEQ multiplex PCR, and TCRdb holds only the in-frame ones, with some missing. Of roughly 80,000 clones listed, about 85% were seen once; the top ten hold roughly 10%. Between the trimmed V and J ends, which lost 0 bases and 2 bases, there was a span of 8 bases. The germline V gene encodes CDR1 SGHRS and CDR2 YFSETQ. The CDR3 extends over 14 amino acids. Sequenced: peripheral blood. The origin of this receptor is a human donor in a cohort sampled during active COVID-19. The chain joins TRBV5-1 to TRBJ1-2, with D unresolved. This chain's CDR3 is CASSLDSPNYGYTF. CDR3 in DNA: TGCGCCAGCAGCTTGGACAGCCCCAACTATGGCTACACCTTC.